The 29 T cell receptor beta chains given below trace back to one sample, sequenced in a study of CD8 T cells in Susac syndrome. The RNA, roughly 0.5 to 1 ug, was put through reverse transcription using random hexamers. TCRdb called the immunoSEQ multiplex PCR reads again in MiXCR, with one record for every CDR3 protein. Of about 150,000 distinct CDR3 sequences listed, approximately 95% are singletons. Sequenced input: CD4+ T cells from PBMCs. Every receptor here comes from a human donor with Susac syndrome.

V usage is TRBV9 and J usage is TRBJ1-2, with 9 bases aligning to TRBD1. There are 16 residues in the CDR3. In germline, CDR1 is SGDLS, CDR2 YYNGEE. V shed 3 bases and J 8 bases; nucleotides not matched to a gene: 14. DNA for the CDR3: TGTGCCAGCAGCGCATCCGGGACAGGGAGGCTTGGCGGCTACACCTTC. This encodes CASSASGTGRLGGYTF.

The chain carries TRBV5-1 and TRBJ2-5; 8 positions match TRBD1. Germline CDR1 and CDR2: SGHRS and YFSETQ. The CDR3 extends over 16 amino acids. With V trimmed by 5 bases and J by 4 bases, 13 bases remained unmatched. CDR3 region: CASRQDGTGGGETQYF. CDR3 DNA sequence: TGCGCCAGCAGGCAAGACGGGACAGGTGGCGGAGAGACCCAGTACTTC.

The chain recombines TRBV29-1 with TRBJ2-7, with 7 bases aligning to TRBD1. The CDR3 length is 13 residues. Germline CDR1 SQVTM, CDR2 ANQGSEA. V lost 6 bases, J lost 3 bases, and 8 bases stayed unmatched. Written as DNA, the CDR3 is TGCAGCGTCCTAACAGGGGTGGACTACGAGCAGTACTTC. It yields the protein CSVLTGVDYEQYF.

This chain connects TRBV23-1 to TRBJ2-7; D is possibly TRBD1 (6 bases). TRBV23-1 is placed among ORFs of uncertain function. The CDR3 totals 17 residues. With 3 bases removed from V and 2 bases from J, the gap between germline ends came to 20 bases. For the CDR3, the DNA is TGCGCCAGCAGTCATTCCCCCGCCGCACAGGGTCCCTACGAGCAGTACTTC. It yields the protein CASSHSPAAQGPYEQYF.

A word on this clonotype: The DNA is omitted, as the CDR3 cannot be located on it reliably, and the CDR3 follows TCRdb's listing. The chain uses TRBV21-1 and TRBJ2-6. TRBV21-1 represents a pseudogene. The CDR3 length is 13 residues, termini included. The chain's CDR3 is CASVGSGANVLTF.

This clonotype was seen a single time. The chain couples TRBV5-6 to TRBJ2-1; 7 positions match TRBD2. The junction had 13 bases not matched to a gene; V was cut back by 6 bases and J by 4 bases. Germline-derived CDR1 and CDR2 are SGHDT and YYEEEE. The CDR3 has 16 residues. The CDR3 coding sequence is TGTGCCAGCAACACTTGGGGAGGGTATGGGTACAATGAGCAGTTCTTC. Translating gives CASNTWGGYGYNEQFF. Complete variable domain (other parts from reference TRBV5-6 and TRBJ2-1): DAGVTQSPTHLIKTRGQQVTLRCSPKSGHDTVSWYQQALGQGPQFIFQYYEEEERQRGNFPDRFSGHQFPNYSSELNVNALLLGDSALYLCASNTWGGYGYNEQFFGPGTRLTVL.

The rearrangement links TRBV7-9 to TRBJ2-1; possible D gene TRBD1, 7 bases. Trimming took 10 bases from V and 1 from J, leaving 14 bases between them. The CDR3 covers 14 residues. The germline gives CDR1 SEHNR, CDR2 FQNEAQ (reference sequence). CDR3 loop: CATQQGRSYNEQFF. The CDR3 DNA follows: TGTGCCACACAACAGGGGAGGTCCTACAATGAGCAGTTCTTC.

This rearrangement joins TRBV29-1 to TRBJ2-1, with D perhaps TRBD1 (6 bases). Germline CDR1 SQVTM, CDR2 ANQGSEA. V dropped 6 bases and J dropped 5 bases, with 20 bases sitting between them. The CDR3 is made up of 15 amino acids. The DNA of the CDR3 is TGCAGCGTCCCGACAGGTTGGGGTATCCACAATGAGCAGTTCTTC. Translated: CSVPTGWGIHNEQFF.

In its sample, this clonotype was seen a few times. The genes are TRBV20-1 and TRBJ2-5; D gene ambiguous. Trimming cost V 3 bases and J 5 bases, with 10 bases left between them. CDR1 and CDR2 (germline): DFQATT, SNEGSKA (reference sequence). The CDR3 length is 12 residues. The CDR3 reads CSASPQRETQYF. The CDR3 nucleotides are TGCAGTGCTAGCCCTCAGAGGGAGACCCAGTACTTC.

Notes on this clonotype: The junction shows a germline mismatch at one end, possibly a read error. The rearrangement uses TRBV7-8 and TRBJ2-3, with D perhaps TRBD2 (5 bases). The CDR3 contains 12 residues. The germline gives CDR1 SGHVS, CDR2 FQNEAQ. The CDR3 protein is CASSLGTRERNF. The CDR3 DNA sequence: TGTGCCAGCAGCTTAGGTACCCGGGAAAGAAATTTT.

The chain joins TRBV19 to TRBJ2-1; no reliable D call. This CDR3 region has 13 residues. The germline V gene encodes CDR1 LNHDA and CDR2 SQIVND (reference sequence). Trimming pared 1 base from V and 8 bases from J, leaving 9 bases between. CDR3 in DNA: TGTGCCAGTAGTATAGCTGGGGTCGATGAGCAGTTCTTC. This gives the protein CASSIAGVDEQFF.

The chain recombines TRBV4-2 with TRBJ2-4; weak D call: TRBD2 (6 bases). V was pared by 0 bases and J by 15 bases, with 15 bases between. The CDR3 spans 13 residues. The germline gives CDR1 LGHNA, CDR2 YNFKEQ. The CDR3 loop is CASSQDRRASLYF. CDR3 DNA sequence: TGTGCCAGCAGCCAAGATAGGAGGGCCAGCCTGTACTTC.

This rearrangement joins TRBV20-1 to TRBJ2-5; D call uncertain. V lost 3 bases and J lost 2, with 13 bases in between. In germline, CDR1 is DFQATT, CDR2 SNEGSKA (reference sequence). CDR3 length: 14 amino acids. In nucleotides, the CDR3 is TGCAGTGCTAGTCGGGCAGGACCTCAAGAGACCCAGTACTTC. Residues: CSASRAGPQETQYF.

V usage is TRBV25-1 and J usage is TRBJ1-2; 7 positions match TRBD1. V gave up 4 bases and J gave up 3 bases; unmatched junction bases: 2. This CDR3 spans 13 amino acids. Germline loops: CDR1 MGHDK, CDR2 SYGVNS. This chain's CDR3 is CASSGGQYYGYTF. CDR3 bases: TGTGCCAGCAGTGGGGGACAGTACTATGGCTACACCTTC.

Here the CDR3 DNA reads TGTGCCAGCAGCGCCGATTTAAATCCGCTTGAGCAGTTCTTC. This encodes CASSADLNPLEQFF. The rearrangement joins TRBV9 to TRBJ2-1; no firm D call. With 3 bases removed from V and 9 bases from J, the gap between germline ends came to 16 bases. This CDR3 is built from 14 residues. Germline V CDR1 and CDR2: SGDLS, YYNGEE.

The chain uses TRBV25-1 and TRBJ1-4, with D tentatively TRBD1 (5 bases). The V gene's germline CDR1 is MGHDK and CDR2 SYGVNS. Trimming removed 0 bases from V and 7 bases from J, with 12 bases in between. CDR3 length: 15 residues. The CDR3 reads CASSEYRAGGEKLFF. The DNA of the CDR3 is TGTGCCAGCAGTGAATATAGGGCCGGGGGTGAAAAACTGTTTTTT.

This rearrangement joins TRBV5-6 to TRBJ2-1, with 7 bases matching TRBD2. CDR3 length: 12 amino acids. Germline V gives CDR1 SGHDT, CDR2 YYEEEE. After removal of 0 bases from V and 12 bases from J, the junction contained 3 bases not matched to a gene. The CDR3 here is CASSLAGGGQFF. The CDR3 nucleotides read TGTGCCAGCAGCTTGGCGGGCGGGGGGCAGTTCTTC.

The chain links TRBV14 to TRBJ1-6; D is undetermined. The CDR3 is 13 residues long. CDR1 and CDR2 from the germline V gene are SGHDN and FVKESK. V was pared by 1 base and J by 11 bases, with 9 bases between. The CDR3 region is CASSQASGAPLHF. The CDR3 nucleotides read TGTGCCAGCAGCCAAGCTTCTGGGGCACCCCTCCACTTT.

The chain carries TRBV3-1 and TRBJ2-5; D is unresolved. Germline assignment: CDR1 LGHDT and CDR2 YNNKEL (reference sequence). V was shortened by 0 bases and J by 2 bases, with 13 bases between the two germline ends. The length of the CDR3 is 16 residues. The CDR3 loop reads CASSQDWSGGQETQYF. The DNA for the CDR3 is TGTGCCAGCAGCCAAGACTGGTCGGGTGGGCAAGAGACCCAGTACTTC.

This chain joins TRBV12-3 or TRBV12-4 and TRBJ2-5; the D gene is possibly TRBD2 (7 bases). There are 17 residues in the CDR3. Trimming left V 7 bases short and J 0 bases short, with 21 bases between. In DNA, the CDR3 is TGTGCCAGCACCCAGAGGGGGGGCCCTGGGTACCAAGAGACCCAGTACTTC. Translated, it gives CASTQRGGPGYQETQYF.

This clonotype was observed a single time. The chain is built from TRBV5-1 and TRBJ2-1; D may match TRBD1 or TRBD2 (6 bases each). Germline CDR1 and CDR2: SGHRS and YFSETQ. The CDR3 extends over 17 amino acids. The V gene lost 0 bases and the J gene lost 3 bases, with 16 bases spanning the gap. CDR3 in amino acids: CASSLGPSGALYNEQFF. DNA for the CDR3: TGCGCCAGCAGCTTGGGCCCCTCGGGGGCTCTCTACAATGAGCAGTTCTTC.

The gene calls are TRBV29-1 and TRBJ2-7, with D possibly being TRBD1 (6 bases). V was clipped by 4 bases and J by 6 bases, with 16 bases between them. The CDR3 runs 13 residues. In germline, CDR1 is SQVTM, CDR2 ANQGSEA. CDR3 sequence: CSVAVLGAGEQYF. The CDR3 DNA reads as TGCAGCGTTGCGGTTTTGGGGGCGGGCGAGCAGTACTTC.

V is TRBV13 and J is TRBJ1-1, with a possible D match to TRBD1 (6 bases). Trimming removed 5 bases at V and 3 bases at J, with 13 bases between. This CDR3 is 14 amino acids long. Looked up from germline, CDR1 is PRHDT and CDR2 is FYEKMQ (reference sequence). The CDR3 reads CASSTSGQYTEAFF. DNA of the CDR3: TGTGCCAGCAGCACGTCGGGACAATACACTGAAGCTTTCTTT.

The chain employs TRBV6-6 and TRBJ1-2, with TRBD1 matching 9 bases. This CDR3 is built from 15 residues. The trim removed 10 bases at V and 2 bases at J, leaving 11 bases unmatched. Germline CDR1 and CDR2: MNHNY and SVGAGI (reference sequence). The CDR3 sequence: CATATDRGLNYGYTF. For the CDR3, the DNA is TGTGCCACTGCGACGGACAGGGGTTTGAACTATGGCTACACCTTC.

The rearrangement links TRBV6-5 to TRBJ2-5; TRBD2 agrees at 9 bases. The CDR3 length is 14 residues. V lost 7 bases, J lost 5 bases, and 8 bases stayed unmatched. Germline CDR1 is MNHEY and CDR2 is SVGAGI. CDR3 amino acids: CASKGRGGRETQYF. The CDR3 nucleotides are TGTGCCAGCAAGGGGCGGGGGGGCCGCGAGACCCAGTACTTC.

A few counts support this clonotype. V gene TRBV2 combines with J gene TRBJ2-3; D is perhaps TRBD1 (5 bases). Trimming took off 5 bases at V and 4 bases at J, with 10 bases between the two ends. The CDR3 has 13 amino acids. The germline V gene has CDR1 SNHLY and CDR2 FYNNEI. The CDR3 DNA reads TGTGCCAGCAGTATAAGGGGCGCAGATACGCAGTATTTT. Its translation is CASSIRGADTQYF.

The rearrangement uses TRBV6-2 or TRBV6-3 and TRBJ2-4, with D perhaps being TRBD1 or TRBD2 (5 bases each). Trimming removed 10 bases from V and 8 bases from J, with 15 bases in between. This CDR3 contains 12 residues. The germline CDR1 and CDR2 sequences are MNHEY and SVGEGT. Written as DNA, the CDR3 is TGTGCCACAGGGAGAGGGTTAGACATTCAGTACTTC. This encodes CATGRGLDIQYF.

This sequence joins TRBV20-1 and TRBJ1-3, with D possibly TRBD1 on 5 matching bases. CDR1 is DFQATT and CDR2 is SNEGSKA in the germline V gene (reference sequence). Trimming took 0 bases from V and 7 from J, leaving 13 bases between them. The CDR3 length is 14 residues. CDR3 region: CSARDAGRGNTIYF. DNA of the CDR3: TGCAGTGCTAGAGATGCAGGGAGGGGCAACACCATATATTTT.

This chain connects TRBV4-1 to TRBJ2-5, with 8 positions matching TRBD1. In germline, CDR1 is MGHRA, CDR2 YSYEKL. The V and J ends lost 5 bases and 5 bases, in that order; junction bases with no gene match: 7. The CDR3 is made up of 14 amino acids. CDR3 nucleotides: TGCGCCAGCAGCGTCCGACAGGGGATGGAGACCCAGTACTTC. This codes for CASSVRQGMETQYF.